This entry lists 29 T cell receptor beta chains sequenced from one sample in a study of siplizumab effects on memory and regulatory T cells. The data were produced by immunoSEQ multiplex PCR, yet TCRdb's version contains in-frame clones alone and is incomplete. Seen here are about 91,000 clones, 90% to 95% observed once, and the top ten hold 6.5%. The source material was CD8+ T cells sorted from blood. The receptors here all came from a human donor in good health.

This chain joins TRBV27 and TRBJ2-1; the D gene is possibly TRBD2 (6 bases). This CDR3 is 13 amino acids long. Germline assignment: CDR1 MNHEY and CDR2 SMNVEV (reference sequence). Trimming removed 5 bases at V and 6 bases at J, with 11 bases between. CDR3 residues: CASSGSSVNEQFF. The CDR3 DNA follows: TGTGCCAGCAGTGGCTCTAGCGTCAATGAGCAGTTCTTC.

V and J are TRBV2 and TRBJ1-6; the D is unclear. Per the germline V gene, CDR1 is SNHLY and CDR2 is FYNNEI. V dropped 1 base and J dropped 4 bases, with 11 bases sitting between them. The CDR3 has 16 residues. CDR3 amino acids: CASSEGAAGYNSPLHF. The CDR3 bases are TGTGCCAGCAGTGAAGGTGCAGCCGGATATAATTCACCCCTCCACTTT.

The J gene is TRBJ2-5, the V gene TRBV11-2; D remains unclear. V dropped 1 base and J dropped 0 bases, with 6 bases sitting between them. The CDR3 consists of 14 residues. Germline V gives CDR1 SGHAT, CDR2 FQNNGV. CDR3 nucleotide sequence: TGTGCCAGCAGCTTAGGTGCGGACCAAGAGACCCAGTACTTC. Protein product: CASSLGADQETQYF.

In nucleotides, the CDR3 is TGTGCCAGCAGCCAAGGTCTGGGGGCGCGTTACGAGCAGTACTTC. Its protein is CASSQGLGARYEQYF. V gene TRBV14 combines with J gene TRBJ2-7; D is perhaps TRBD1 (6 bases). Trimming stripped 1 base from V and 4 bases from J, with 14 bases between. Germline lookup yields CDR1 SGHDN and CDR2 FVKESK. This CDR3 is 15 amino acids long.

The V gene is TRBV2, the J gene TRBJ2-1, with 7 positions matching TRBD2. The germline V gene encodes CDR1 SNHLY and CDR2 FYNNEI. The V gene end was trimmed by 8 bases and the J gene end by 8 bases; junction bases not matched to a gene: 9. This CDR3 comprises 13 residues. The CDR3 DNA reads TGTGCCAGCGGCGGGAGTTCTTTGGATGAGCAGTTCTTC. Translation: CASGGSSLDEQFF.

The chain combines TRBV7-9 with TRBJ1-3; D gene unclear. Trimming pared 4 bases from V and 4 bases from J, leaving 11 bases between. The length of the CDR3 is 14 residues. Germline V gene data show CDR1 as SEHNR and CDR2 as FQNEAQ (reference sequence). In DNA, the CDR3 is TGTGCCAGCAGCTCGGAGGGAGCCGGAAACACCATATATTTT. It translates to CASSSEGAGNTIYF.

J is TRBJ1-1 and V is TRBV20-1; D not resolved. The germline gives CDR1 DFQATT, CDR2 SNEGSKA (reference sequence). This CDR3 is 11 amino acids long. With 1 base removed from V and 5 bases from J, the gap between germline ends came to 5 bases. CDR3 residues: CSARAVTEAFF. The CDR3 DNA reads TGCAGTGCTAGAGCGGTTACTGAAGCTTTCTTT.

The chain combines TRBV11-2 with TRBJ2-7; either TRBD1 or TRBD2 may fit D (5 bases each). The CDR3 spans 14 residues. Germline-derived CDR1 and CDR2 are SGHAT and FQNNGV. Trimming cost V 0 bases and J 3 bases, with 9 bases left between them. The CDR3 coding sequence is TGTGCCAGCAGCTTAGAACCAGGGAGCTACGAGCAGTACTTC. Translation: CASSLEPGSYEQYF.

This clone showed up just once. The chain uses TRBV6-5 and TRBJ1-1; D is unclear. Deletions cut 7 bases from V and 1 base from J, with 10 bases between. Germline assignment: CDR1 MNHEY and CDR2 SVGAGI. This CDR3 spans 13 amino acids. The CDR3 loop is CASKTGRNTEAFF. CDR3 DNA sequence: TGTGCCAGCAAGACGGGGAGGAACACTGAAGCTTTCTTT.

V and J are TRBV4-1 and TRBJ1-3, with a weak D call TRBD1 (5 bases). The V end lost 4 bases, the J end lost 2 bases, and 9 bases lay between the germline ends. Per germline, CDR1 MGHRA and CDR2 YSYEKL. This CDR3 comprises 14 residues. In nucleotides, the CDR3 is TGCGCCAGCAGCCCCGGGGGGGCTGGAAACACCATATATTTT. Its translation is CASSPGGAGNTIYF.

The genes are TRBV4-1 and TRBJ1-5; TRBD1 matches 7 bases. The CDR3 consists of 16 residues. Germline assignment: CDR1 MGHRA and CDR2 YSYEKL. V lost 3 bases, J lost 6 bases, and 11 bases stayed unmatched. The CDR3 here is CASSHGTGTAFQPQHF. In nucleotides, the CDR3 is TGCGCCAGCAGCCATGGGACCGGGACAGCGTTTCAGCCCCAGCATTTT.

The CDR3 is CASSQDQAGGYNEQFF. The CDR3 DNA follows: TGTGCCAGCAGCCAAGATCAAGCGGGAGGCTACAATGAGCAGTTCTTC. The rearrangement links TRBV4-2 to TRBJ2-1; 9 bases match TRBD2. Germline V gene sequence: CDR1 LGHNA, CDR2 YNFKEQ. V gave up 0 bases and J gave up 3 bases; unmatched junction bases: 3. CDR3 length: 16 residues.

The rearrangement joins TRBV2 to TRBJ2-7; 8 positions match TRBD1. The CDR3 contains 14 residues. J lost 4 bases, V lost 6 bases, and 8 bases had no gene match. Per germline, CDR1 SNHLY and CDR2 FYNNEI. The CDR3 is CASRSGQGAYEQYF. The DNA of the CDR3 is TGTGCCAGCAGGAGTGGACAGGGTGCTTACGAGCAGTACTTC.

This clone was observed once. The genes are TRBV4-1 and TRBJ2-1; D remains ambiguous. This CDR3 comprises 15 residues. The germline V gene encodes CDR1 MGHRA and CDR2 YSYEKL. Trimming shortened V by 4 bases and J by 4 bases, and 14 bases separated the two germline ends. The CDR3 sequence: CASSPLQTQYNEQFF. CDR3 sequence (DNA): TGCGCCAGCAGCCCCTTGCAGACACAGTACAATGAGCAGTTCTTC.

The chain employs TRBV9 and TRBJ2-3, with D tentatively TRBD1 (6 bases). V lost 3 bases to trimming and J lost 4 bases, with 9 bases between them. CDR1 and CDR2 from the germline V gene are SGDLS and YYNGEE. The CDR3 spans 13 residues. CDR3 coding DNA: TGTGCCAGCAGCGAACAGGGCCCAGATACGCAGTATTTT. Translation gives CASSEQGPDTQYF.

The genes are TRBV10-3 and TRBJ2-3, with 7 bases aligning to TRBD1. Germline V gives CDR1 ENHRY, CDR2 SYGVKD. V was pared by 8 bases and J by 5 bases, with 13 bases of the junction left unmatched. The CDR3 is 15 residues long. CDR3 bases: TGTGCCATCCTTAGGGAAGGCAGGGGGAGAGATACGCAGTATTTT. It is translated as CAILREGRGRDTQYF.

This chain links TRBV2 with TRBJ1-5, with D unresolved. In germline, CDR1 is SNHLY, CDR2 FYNNEI. V dropped 3 bases and J dropped 2 bases, with 11 bases sitting between them. The CDR3 is 15 amino acids. CDR3 DNA: TGTGCCAGCAGTGATCCAAGGGTTGGCAATCAGCCCCAGCATTTT. As protein: CASSDPRVGNQPQHF. Full variable domain (remainder filled in from reference TRBV2 and TRBJ1-5): EPEVTQTPSHQVTQMGQEVILRCVPISNHLYFYWYRQILGQKVEFLVSFYNNEISEKSEIFDDQFSVERPDGSNFTLKIRSTKLEDSAMYFCASSDPRVGNQPQHFGDGTRLSIL.

This chain joins TRBV7-6 and TRBJ2-2; D not resolved. Germline V gene lookup returns CDR1 SGHVS and CDR2 FNYEAQ. Trimming removed 1 base at V and 4 bases at J, with 13 bases between. The length of the CDR3 is 16 residues. The CDR3 DNA sequence: TGTGCCAGCAGCTTAGTTGATAGTTTTGGCACCGGGGAGCTGTTTTTT. Its translation: CASSLVDSFGTGELFF.

The chain couples TRBV11-2 to TRBJ2-7, with 7 bases fitting TRBD1. The CDR3 spans 15 residues. The junction had 7 bases not matched to a gene; V was cut back by 0 bases and J by 5 bases. Germline values: CDR1 SGHAT, CDR2 FQNNGV. The CDR3 DNA reads as TGTGCCAGCAGCTTAGAAGGGGGCAGGGCCGACGAGCAGTACTTC. Encoded protein: CASSLEGGRADEQYF.

The chain joins TRBV28 to TRBJ1-1; D ambiguous. The CDR3 sequence is 16 residues long. V lost 6 bases and J 0 bases, leaving 17 bases between the germline ends. CDR1 and CDR2 (germline): MDHEN, SYDVKM. CDR3 in amino acids: CASRSPLGLMNTEAFF. The DNA of the CDR3 is TGTGCCAGCAGGTCCCCGTTGGGCCTCATGAACACTGAAGCTTTCTTT.

This clone was observed once. This sequence joins TRBV27 and TRBJ2-7; the D gene could be TRBD1 or TRBD2 (5 bases each). The CDR3 has 13 amino acids. V shed 2 bases and J shed 3 bases, with 8 bases lying between them. The V gene's germline CDR1 is MNHEY and CDR2 SMNVEV (reference sequence). Here the CDR3 DNA reads TGTGCCAGCAGTTTAAGGGACGACTACGAGCAGTACTTC. Encoded protein: CASSLRDDYEQYF.

This clone has just a few counts. The chain employs TRBV9 and TRBJ1-2; perhaps TRBD1 as D (5 bases). The V gene lost 3 bases and the J gene lost 0 bases, with 12 bases spanning the gap. The CDR3 runs to 15 residues. Germline CDR1 reads SGDLS; CDR2 reads YYNGEE. The CDR3 is CASSAREGPNYGYTF. In nucleotides, the CDR3 is TGTGCCAGCAGCGCCCGAGAGGGACCTAACTATGGCTACACCTTC.

Concerning this clone itself: The DNA is omitted, as the CDR3 cannot be located on it reliably, and the CDR3 follows TCRdb's listing. The chain uses TRBV5-6 and TRBJ2-1; the table's D call, TRBD2, was not checked against the DNA. The CDR3 spans 14 amino acids, including both terminal residues. Per the germline V gene, CDR1 is SGHDT and CDR2 is YYEEEE. CDR3 region: CASSLVASGTIGVF.

The J gene is TRBJ1-4, the V gene TRBV5-1; unclear D gene. The germline V gene encodes CDR1 SGHRS and CDR2 YFSETQ. This CDR3 comprises 12 residues. Trimming cost V 2 bases and J 11 bases, with 10 bases left between them. CDR3: CASSFGGKKLFF. The DNA of the CDR3 is TGCGCCAGCAGCTTCGGTGGCAAGAAACTGTTTTTT.

The chain combines TRBV13 with TRBJ2-5; D call uncertain. This CDR3 region has 13 residues. Trimming took 5 bases from V and 4 from J, leaving 11 bases between them. Germline V gene lookup returns CDR1 PRHDT and CDR2 FYEKMQ (reference sequence). The CDR3 bases are TGTGCCAGCAGCCCGACGGGTTCAGAGACCCAGTACTTC. Encoded protein: CASSPTGSETQYF. Filled out from reference TRBV13 and TRBJ2-5, the complete variable domain reads AAGVIQSPRHLIKEKRETATLKCYPIPRHDTVYWYQQGPGQDPQFLISFYEKMQSDKGSIPDRFSAQQFSDYHSELNMSSLELGDSALYFCASSPTGSETQYFGPGTRLLVL.

The chain couples TRBV29-1 to TRBJ2-7, with a weak D call TRBD1 (5 bases). V lost 3 bases and J lost 2, with 14 bases in between. CDR1 is SQVTM, CDR2 ANQGSEA, per germline. The CDR3 is made up of 14 amino acids. CDR3 in DNA: TGCAGCGTTGAGTCAGGGTCCCTTACCTACGAGCAGTACTTC. The encoded protein is CSVESGSLTYEQYF.

The rearrangement joins TRBV30 to TRBJ2-5; 11 nucleotides agree with TRBD1. Near its end, the DNA agrees better with TRBJ2-7, so the J call may be wrong. The CDR3 has 13 residues. Germline CDR1 reads GTSNPN; CDR2 reads SVGIG (reference sequence). CDR3 protein: CAWTWTGGREQYF. The DNA of the CDR3 is TGTGCCTGGACCTGGACAGGGGGCCGCGAGCAGTACTTC.

This chain joins TRBV6-5 and TRBJ1-2; 10 positions agree with TRBD1. There are 15 residues in the CDR3. The V gene's germline CDR1 is MNHEY and CDR2 SVGAGI. V was clipped by 6 bases and J by 2 bases; unmatched bases: 6. This CDR3 reads CASSEDRGKNYGYTF. The CDR3 DNA is TGTGCCAGCAGCGAGGACAGGGGGAAAAACTATGGCTACACCTTC.

The gene calls are TRBV7-3 and TRBJ1-3, with D uncertain. This CDR3 is built from 16 residues. Germline V lookup: CDR1 SGHTA, CDR2 FQGTGA. Trimming removed 5 bases from V and 4 bases from J, with 18 bases in between. CDR3 DNA sequence: TGTGCCAGCAGCCGTCCTCGGGGATCGAAAGGAAACACCATATATTTT. Translated: CASSRPRGSKGNTIYF. Full variable domain (missing parts from reference TRBV7-3 and TRBJ1-3): GAGVSQTPSNKVTEKGKYVELRCDPISGHTALYWYRQSLGQGPEFLIYFQGTGAADDSGLPNDRFFAVRPEGSVSTLKIQRTERGDSAVYLCASSRPRGSKGNTIYFGEGSWLTVV.